This entry concerns a single T cell receptor (beta chain). Its specificity is not known. Alopecia areata patients provided lesional scalp punch biopsies and peripheral blood, both collected for the study. The data belong to a study of CD8+ T cells in alopecia areata. Study-wide background: The drug, tofacitinib, lasted 6 to 18 months, followed by 6 months off drug. Overall study results and limits: Scalp repertoires also include resident alphabeta T cells from normal skin. Alopecia totalis/universalis scalp especially showed more expanded CD8+ clones than normal scalp.

Trimming shortened V by 5 bases and J by 2 bases, and 13 bases separated the two germline ends. The CDR3 totals 15 residues. CDR1 and CDR2 (germline): SGHTA, FQGTGA. RNA was isolated and reverse transcribed to cDNA, the sequencing template. Sequenced by immunoSEQ multiplex PCR; TCRdb stores in-frame clones only, minus some. The data contain 15,000 to 16,000 clones, 50% to 65% of them singletons. This receptor was taken from a human donor with alopecia areata. The chain carries TRBV7-3 and TRBJ1-5, with D perhaps matching TRBD1 (5 bases). Sequenced input: skin. CDR3 coding DNA: TGTGCCAGCAGCCCCGGAGGAGGGGGCAATCAGCCCCAGCATTTT. Translated, it gives CASSPGGGGNQPQHF. The whole variable domain, filled in from reference TRBV7-3 and TRBJ1-5, reads GAGVSQTPSNKVTEKGKYVELRCDPISGHTALYWYRQSLGQGPEFLIYFQGTGAADDSGLPNDRFFAVRPEGSVSTLKIQRTERGDSAVYLCASSPGGGGNQPQHFGDGTRLSIL.